This T cell receptor beta chain was captured in a study of Ad26.COV2.S vaccination and SARS-CoV-2 variants (dated by TCRdb to the early 2020s). In terms of the full investigation: Donors in the vaccine arm were drawn from COV1001, a phase I-IIa trial of Ad26.COV2.S in healthy adults that was multicentre, randomized, double-blind and placebo-controlled. Ad26.COV2.S was administered intramuscularly at 5 x 10^10 or 1 x 10^11 viral particles, either as a single shot or as two shots given 56 days apart. TCRbeta repertoire sequencing was used to assess the specificity and breadth of SARS-CoV-2-reactive T cell receptors after Ad26.COV2.S vaccination. The TCR-sequenced set comprised roughly 30 samples: approximately 20 Ad26.COV2.S vaccine recipients, 5 placebo recipients and 8 SARS-CoV-2 convalescent individuals. Participants in the trial were split at random into five groups of five each, receiving low-dose or high-dose Ad26.COV2.S once or twice, or else placebo on both occasions. Blinding of investigators to trial group allocation was maintained during experiments and outcome assessment. What the authors observed across the whole study: The authors noted that total T cell responses may have been underestimated by the TCR breadth and depth analyses. Vaccine and placebo recipients had comparable non-spike TCR breadth, which fits with the vaccine containing only spike. After vaccination, spike-specific CD8+ and CD4+ T cell responses were reported to show substantial breadth. The study was not powered to compare responses between vaccine doses or regimens. Ad26.COV2.S recipients had higher spike-specific TCR breadth than placebo recipients (P = 0.0014).

Taken with the paper, the label for treatment or condition translates to: roughly 20 received Ad26.COV2.S at low or high dose, single or two shots; roughly five received placebo; per-sample allocation not given. Repertoires of vaccine and placebo recipients were sequenced from samples collected on day 63 after the first injection. Between 29 July and 7 August 2020, Cohort 1b enrolled fewer than 30 adults aged 18-55 years at one site in Boston, USA. As a vaccine, Ad26.COV2.S was a replication-incompetent adenovirus type 26 vector that expressed a prefusion-stabilized SARS-CoV-2 spike protein derived from the original Wuhan strain. Relative to germline, V is missing 3 bases and J is missing 2 bases, with 5 bases of the junction outside any gene match. The CDR3 runs 16 amino acids, cysteine and phenylalanine included. The DNA shown is the 48-base CDR3, in frame from base 1. The germline V gene yields SGHTA for CDR1 and FQGNSA for CDR2.

The immunoSEQ Assay was used to sequence TCRbeta CDR3 regions. After extraction, genomic DNA underwent amplification by bias-controlled multiplex PCR, followed by high-throughput sequencing. The authors processed their data as follows. Collapsing and filtering of sequences were performed to quantify the absolute abundance of each unique TCRbeta CDR3 region. T cell fraction was estimated by normalizing TCRbeta template counts to usable DNA, which was measured by amplifying reference genes present in all nucleated cells. Repertoire TCRs were annotated as SARS-CoV-2-specific when V gene, CDR3 amino acid sequence and J gene were exactly matched to a known reactive TCR set. The reference SARS-CoV-2 TCR set was derived from MIRA and filtered for enrichment in COVID-19-positive ImmuneCODE repertoires, a step that removed public or cross-reactive TCRs. Drawing on the MIRA antigens, annotated TCRs were analysed further at the level of specific ORF or position within ORF. Breadth was defined as the number of annotated unique rearrangements divided by the total number of unique productive rearrangements, and depth was defined as the summed frequency of the annotated unique rearrangements. Two-sided Wilcoxon rank-sum tests were applied when comparing TCR breadth between groups. In TCRdb, the immuneACCESS table is reduced to in-frame sequences with V and J assigned. These tables do not hold every clone; where another copy was compared, an unresolved V gene accounts for under half, and the others remain unexplained. The V and J calls and the clone size are those of that table, but D and trimming were determined from the DNA. A total of 350,000 to 450,000 clones appear in this sample, roughly 81% of them only once. The ten largest clonotypes hold 3.3% of the sample.

Notes on this clone: Its antigen is unknown. Nothing much larger sits one base from this clone, and base qualities are not available.

Here the sequenced sample was peripheral blood, taken in a trial of Ad26.COV2.S vaccine versus placebo. The receptor was derived from a person between 18 and 65 years old who received the Ad26.COV2.S COVID-19 vaccine or a placebo. The chain is encoded by TRBV7-2 joined to TRBJ2-5; 11 central bases correspond to TRBD2. The base sequence is TGTGCCAGCAGCTTGCTAGCGGGGGGCGGACAAGAGACCCAGTACTTC. This translates into CASSLLAGGGQETQYF.